This entry features one TCR beta chain sequence. Antigen: not known. The data were taken from a study of monozygotic twins with inflammatory bowel disease. General study points: TCRbeta inverse Simpson diversity was decreased in IBD patients versus healthy co-twins. Healthy twins shared more clonotypes with others than IBD patients, most markedly active ones.

This CDR3 contains 14 residues. Germline-derived CDR1 and CDR2 are GTSNPN and SVGIG (reference sequence). Following a re-call of the 5' RACE reads, TCRdb has one entry per CDR3 protein and lacks DNA. The sample has around 370,000 distinct CDR3 sequences, and its top ten clones hold 2% to 3%. The receptor's source is a human donor with ulcerative colitis or Crohn's disease, or a healthy co-twin of an affected twin (not recorded which). The chain employs TRBV30 and TRBJ1-5; with no DNA, the TCRdb D assignment of TRBD1 cannot be verified. The sequencing input was blood. The chain's CDR3 is CAWSPGGGGQPQHF. The full variable domain, rest sourced from reference TRBV30 and TRBJ1-5, is SQTIHQWPATLVQPVGSPLSLECTVEGTSNPNLYWYRQAAGRGLQLLFYSVGIGQISSEVPQNLSASRPQDRQFILSSKKLLLSDSGFYLCAWSPGGGGQPQHFGDGTRLSIL.